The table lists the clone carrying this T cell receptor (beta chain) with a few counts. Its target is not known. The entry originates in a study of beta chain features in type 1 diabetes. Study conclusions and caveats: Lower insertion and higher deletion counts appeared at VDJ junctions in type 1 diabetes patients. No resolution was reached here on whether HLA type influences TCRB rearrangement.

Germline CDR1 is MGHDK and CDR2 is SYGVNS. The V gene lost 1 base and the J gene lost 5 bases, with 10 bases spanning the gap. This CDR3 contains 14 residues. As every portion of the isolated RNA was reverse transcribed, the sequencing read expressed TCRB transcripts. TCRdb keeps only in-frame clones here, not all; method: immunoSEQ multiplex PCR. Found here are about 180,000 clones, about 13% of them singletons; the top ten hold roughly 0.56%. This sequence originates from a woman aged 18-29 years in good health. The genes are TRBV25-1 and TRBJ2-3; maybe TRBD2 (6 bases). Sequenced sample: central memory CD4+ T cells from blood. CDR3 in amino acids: CASSEWSGGDTQYF. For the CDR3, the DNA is TGTGCCAGCAGTGAATGGTCCGGGGGAGATACGCAGTATTTT. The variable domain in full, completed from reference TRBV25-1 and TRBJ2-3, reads EADIYQTPRYLVIGTGKKITLECSQTMGHDKMYWYQQDPGMELHLIHYSYGVNSTEKGDLSSESTVSRIRTEHFPLTLESARPSHTSQYLCASSEWSGGDTQYFGPGTRLTVL.